A selection of T cell receptor beta chains follows, all from one sample in a study of blood T cell repertoires in COVID-19. Clones were read by immunoSEQ multiplex PCR, and TCRdb kept only the in-frame ones, dropping some. The sample records 200,000 to 250,000 clones, roughly 84% being singletons. Sequencing input: peripheral blood. These TCRs come from a woman in her fifties or sixties with acute or convalescent COVID-19. Each CDR3 is given with its conserved first and last residue. A D gene is named only where the DNA matches it firmly. A clone size is listed for some rows: how often the clone was seen (once, few, many), or a class if it is expanded.

>TRBV27|-|TRBJ1-3|-
CASSQNSGNTIYF
TGTGCCAGCAGTCAGAACTCTGGAAACACCATATATTTT
>TRBV3-1/TRBV3-2|once|TRBJ1-6|-
CASSQVRGEVSPLHF
TGTGCCAGCAGCCAAGTAAGGGGTGAAGTTTCACCCCTCCACTTT
>TRBV15|-|TRBJ2-5|-
CATSREAKETQYF
TGTGCCACCAGCAGAGAAGCGAAAGAGACCCAGTACTTC
>TRBV5-4|-|TRBJ1-1|TRBD1
CASSQGGGPGSAFF
TGTGCCAGCAGCCAAGGGGGCGGGCCGGGTTCGGCTTTCTTT
>TRBV5-1|few|TRBJ1-1|-
CASSFDDRNTEAFF
TGCGCCAGCAGCTTCGACGACAGGAACACTGAAGCTTTCTTT
>TRBV10-3|-|TRBJ1-3|TRBD1
CATLRDRGPGNTIYF
TGTGCCACCCTACGGGACAGGGGGCCTGGAAACACCATATATTTT
>TRBV7-9|-|TRBJ2-5|-
CASSLTRQQETQYF
TGTGCCAGCAGCTTAACGCGACAGCAAGAGACCCAGTACTTC
>TRBV5-1|-|TRBJ2-3|-
CASSPGGTLADTQYF
TGCGCCAGCAGCCCCGGAGGGACCCTGGCAGATACGCAGTATTTT
>TRBV12-3/TRBV12-4|-|TRBJ1-2|-
CASRLGARGYTF
TGTGCCAGCAGGCTGGGGGCCCGTGGCTACACCTTC
>TRBV6-2/TRBV6-3|-|TRBJ1-1|-
CASSNTGASEAFF
TGTGCCAGCAGTAACACAGGTGCCAGTGAAGCTTTCTTT
>TRBV29-1|-|TRBJ1-3|-
CSVVLTGSGNTIYF
TGCAGCGTTGTCCTGACAGGCTCTGGAAACACCATATATTTT
>TRBV5-1|-|TRBJ2-2|-
CASSLAGDRHTGELFF
TGCGCCAGCAGCTTGGCGGGGGACAGACACACCGGGGAGCTGTTTTTT
>TRBV29-1|-|TRBJ2-5|TRBD1
CSVTTGTETQYF
TGCAGCGTTACGACAGGGACAGAGACCCAGTACTTC
>TRBV9|-|TRBJ2-1|TRBD1
CASSAPGQGASGEYNEQFF
TGTGCCAGCAGCGCGCCGGGACAGGGGGCCAGCGGGGAGTACAATGAGCAGTTCTTC
>TRBV7-2|-|TRBJ1-4|TRBD1
CASSSATGPGEKLFF
TGTGCCAGCAGCTCAGCGACAGGGCCGGGGGAAAAACTGTTTTTT
>TRBV10-3|-|TRBJ2-5|-
CAISESLANQETQYF
TGTGCCATCAGTGAGTCTCTAGCGAACCAAGAGACCCAGTACTTC
>TRBV6-1|-|TRBJ1-6|-
CASSEARVGPPSSPLHF
TGTGCCAGCAGTGAAGCGAGGGTAGGTCCGCCCAGTTCACCCCTCCACTTT
>TRBV5-1|once|TRBJ1-5|-
CASRAGLDSNQPQHF
TGCGCCAGCCGAGCAGGGCTGGATAGCAATCAGCCCCAGCATTTT
>TRBV2|-|TRBJ2-7|-
CASSGGAYEQYF
TGTGCCAGCAGTGGGGGGGCCTACGAGCAGTACTTC
>TRBV7-3|once|TRBJ1-3|-
CASSLSTGNTIYF
TGTGCCAGCAGCTTAAGTACTGGAAACACCATATATTTT
>TRBV5-1|-|TRBJ1-2|TRBD1
CASSLVSGQGHYGYTF
TGCGCCAGCAGCTTGGTATCTGGACAGGGACACTATGGCTACACCTTC
>TRBV12-5|-|TRBJ1-2|TRBD1
CASGQGQNYGYTF
TGTGCTAGTGGCCAGGGACAGAACTATGGCTACACCTTC
>TRBV7-9|once|TRBJ1-2|-
CASSLAQNYGYTF
TGTGCCAGCAGCTTAGCCCAGAACTATGGCTACACCTTC
>TRBV5-6|-|TRBJ2-5|-
CASSFMGGGTQYF
TGTGCCAGCAGCTTCATGGGGGGTGGGACCCAGTACTTC
>TRBV30|few|TRBJ1-2|-
CAWRAGFWSTVLGGYTF
TGTGCCTGGAGGGCAGGGTTTTGGTCTACCGTTTTGGGTGGCTACACCTTC
>TRBV5-1|-|TRBJ2-7|-
CASRSTTASYEQYF
TGCGCCAGCAGGAGCACCACCGCCTCCTACGAGCAGTACTTC
>TRBV3-1/TRBV3-2|-|TRBJ1-2|-
CASSQRRTRNYGYTF
TGTGCCAGCAGCCAAAGGAGGACGCGCAACTATGGCTACACCTTC
>TRBV5-1|-|TRBJ2-3|TRBD2
CASSRDRLAGNTDTQYF
TGCGCCAGCAGCCGCGACAGACTAGCGGGGAACACAGATACGCAGTATTTT
>TRBV30|-|TRBJ2-7|-
CAWKLGAYEQYF
TGTGCCTGGAAGTTGGGAGCCTACGAGCAGTACTTC